This T cell receptor (beta chain) was identified during a study of identical twins. Study results and caveats: Less excess twin sharing appeared in beta out-of-frame sequences. There was more out-of-frame TCR alpha sharing in monozygotic twins than models estimated. Abundant beta clonotypes from cord blood bore fewer insertions; memory repertoires lacked this pattern.

The CDR3 runs 15 residues. The V gene end was trimmed by 2 bases and the J gene end by 2 bases; junction bases not matched to a gene: 2. CDR1 and CDR2 (germline): SGHRS, YFSETQ. Note on this clonotype: Its cognate antigen is unknown.

A universal primer site was added by template switching, and unique molecular identifiers were carried by the cDNA. TCRdb reanalysed the 5' RACE reads using MiXCR and keeps one entry per CDR3 protein. There are 400,000 to 650,000 distinct CDR3 sequences in the sample; approximately 22% occur only once, and about 0.91% lies in the top ten. Separately, the same data were catalogued under a study of T cells expressing NK-cell markers.

Sequenced: CD4+ T cells sorted from blood. The V call is TRBV5-1, the J call TRBJ2-7, with 12 bases aligning to TRBD2. The TCR comes from a woman aged 18-29 years in good health. The CDR3 coding sequence is TGCGCCAGCAGCTTCAGACTAGCGGGAGCCTACGAGCAGTACTTC. Translating it yields CASSFRLAGAYEQYF.